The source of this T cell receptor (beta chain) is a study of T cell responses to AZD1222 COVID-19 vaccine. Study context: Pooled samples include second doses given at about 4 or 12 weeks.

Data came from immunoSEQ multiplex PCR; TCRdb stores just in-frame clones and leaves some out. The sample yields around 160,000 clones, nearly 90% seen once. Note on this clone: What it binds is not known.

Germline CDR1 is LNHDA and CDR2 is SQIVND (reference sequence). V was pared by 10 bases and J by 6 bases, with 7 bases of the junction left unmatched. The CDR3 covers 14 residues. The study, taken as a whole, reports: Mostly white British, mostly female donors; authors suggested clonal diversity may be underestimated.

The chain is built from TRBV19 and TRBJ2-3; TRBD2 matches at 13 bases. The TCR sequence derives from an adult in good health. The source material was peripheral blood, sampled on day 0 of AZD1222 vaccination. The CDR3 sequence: CATTGLAGDDTQYF. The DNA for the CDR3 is TGTGCCACCACCGGACTAGCGGGAGATGATACGCAGTATTTT.